These 12 T cell receptor beta chains were all obtained from the same sample, sequenced in a study of human T cells and chemical hapten exposure. TCRdb reprocessed the RACE reads with MiXCR, giving one entry per CDR3 protein. The sample yields 350,000 or so distinct CDR3 sequences, around 7% seen once. Documented time point: patch test 1, 2 weeks after DPC sensitization. Treatment specified: therapeutic diphenylcyclopropenone sensitization with weekly scalp DPC. The source material was whole blood, sampled in connection with sensitization to the hapten diphenylcyclopropenone (DPC). The receptors here all came from a woman under 30 with alopecia areata. Some clones in this sample may be carry-over from other donors' samples.

This clonotype came up a few times. V gene TRBV20-1 combines with J gene TRBJ1-5; TRBD1 aligns across 8 bases. J gave up 0 bases and V 5 bases, and 15 bases lay outside the gene matches. Germline V gives CDR1 DFQATT, CDR2 SNEGSKA (reference sequence). This CDR3 has 18 amino acids. The CDR3 is CSARQSWTGYYSNQPQHF. CDR3 nucleotides: TGCAGTGCTCGACAATCCTGGACAGGGTATTATAGCAATCAGCCCCAGCATTTT.

The rearrangement joins TRBV28 to TRBJ1-4; TRBD1 agrees at 9 bases. The V segment lost 9 bases and the J segment 7 bases; nucleotides outside the gene matches: 9. The germline V gene encodes CDR1 MDHEN and CDR2 SYDVKM. This CDR3 is built from 14 residues. CDR3 residues: CASKTGGASEKLFF. The CDR3 coding sequence is TGTGCCAGTAAAACAGGGGGCGCGTCTGAAAAACTGTTTTTT. Variable domain in full (rest from reference TRBV28 and TRBJ1-4): DVKVTQSSRYLVKRTGEKVFLECVQDMDHENMFWYRQDPGLGLRLIYFSYDVKMKEKGDIPEGYSVSREKKERFSLILESASTNQTSMYLCASKTGGASEKLFFGSGTQLSVL.

This clonotype was detected ten times or more. J is TRBJ2-5 and V is TRBV18; D possibly corresponds to TRBD2 (6 bases). This CDR3 spans 17 amino acids. Trimming pared 3 bases from V and 5 bases from J, leaving 22 bases between. CDR1 and CDR2 (germline): KGHSH, LQKENI. As DNA, the CDR3 is TGTGCCAGCTCACCTCCGGGACTCGGAAACGGTATTGAGACCCAGTACTTC. Protein product: CASSPPGLGNGIETQYF.

In nucleotides, the CDR3 is TGTGCCAGCAGCTTTCGCAGTAAGAGTCTCATCTATGGCTACACCTTC. It encodes CASSFRSKSLIYGYTF. This rearrangement joins TRBV13 to TRBJ1-2; the D is unclear. The CDR3 spans 16 residues. Germline lookup yields CDR1 PRHDT and CDR2 FYEKMQ (reference sequence). V was clipped by 3 bases and J by 4 bases, with 18 bases between them.

CDR3: CSARPSGGEIQYF. The CDR3 coding sequence is TGCAGTGCTAGACCTAGCGGGGGAGAAATTCAGTACTTC. V is TRBV20-1 and J is TRBJ2-4; the match to TRBD2 covers 10 bases. The CDR3 loop spans 13 amino acids. Germline CDR1 and CDR2: DFQATT and SNEGSKA (reference sequence). V lost 2 bases to trimming and J lost 10 bases; unmatched junction nucleotides: 5.

This clonotype was counted ten times or more. The gene calls are TRBV3-1 and TRBJ2-5; D uncertain. The germline V and J ends were trimmed by 0 bases and 7 bases, with 0 bases remaining between them. The CDR3 extends over 10 amino acids. Germline CDR1 LGHDT, CDR2 YNNKEL (reference sequence). CDR3 in amino acids: CASSQETQYF. Here the CDR3 DNA reads TGTGCCAGCAGCCAAGAGACCCAGTACTTC.

Ten or more counts support this clonotype. The junction departs from the called germline gene at one end, perhaps through a read error. The rearrangement links TRBV7-7 to TRBJ2-1; the D gene could be TRBD1 or TRBD2 (5 bases each). The CDR3 loop spans 14 amino acids. Per the germline V gene, CDR1 is SSHAT and CDR2 is FNYEAQ (reference sequence). Written as DNA, the CDR3 is TGTGCTAGCAGCTCTGGGGGTCAGCACAATGAGCAGTTCTTC. Amino acid sequence: CASSSGGQHNEQFF.

This clonotype was seen at least ten times. CDR3 in DNA: TGTGCCAGCAGCGTTAGCGGGGGGTCCCCCCGCTCCTACAATGAGCAGTTCTTC. Translation gives CASSVSGGSPRSYNEQFF. V usage is TRBV9 and J usage is TRBJ2-1; 10 nucleotides align to TRBD2. Germline lookup yields CDR1 SGDLS and CDR2 YYNGEE. V was clipped by 2 bases and J by 0 bases; unmatched bases: 8. The CDR3 is 18 residues long.

The chain combines TRBV5-1 with TRBJ2-7; D may match TRBD1 or TRBD2 (7 bases each). Germline lookup yields CDR1 SGHRS and CDR2 YFSETQ. V was trimmed by 2 bases and J by 2 bases, leaving 11 bases between them. The CDR3 sequence is 14 residues long. The chain's CDR3 is CASSFGGTAYEQYF. DNA of the CDR3: TGCGCCAGCAGCTTCGGGGGGACAGCCTACGAGCAGTACTTC.

This clonotype was seen ten or more times. The chain joins TRBV5-1 to TRBJ1-2; D is unresolved. The germline V gene encodes CDR1 SGHRS and CDR2 YFSETQ. The CDR3 is 11 residues long. With 0 bases removed from V and 6 bases from J, the gap between germline ends came to 3 bases. CDR3: CASSLGHGYTF. As DNA, the CDR3 is TGCGCCAGCAGCTTGGGGCATGGCTACACCTTC.

This chain uses TRBV4-1 with TRBJ2-5, with D unclear. Per germline, CDR1 MGHRA and CDR2 YSYEKL. V was pared by 0 bases and J by 5 bases, with 10 bases between. The CDR3 is made up of 14 amino acids. The DNA of the CDR3 is TGCGCCAGCAGCCAAGAGAGGTCTTGGGAGACCCAGTACTTC. Translation: CASSQERSWETQYF.

This clonotype was detected many times. This chain links TRBV28 with TRBJ2-7; D gene unclear. Trimming took 6 bases from V and 5 from J, leaving 11 bases between them. Germline V gene data show CDR1 as MDHEN and CDR2 as SYDVKM. This CDR3 contains 12 residues. The CDR3 region is CASRQPGHEQYF. The CDR3 DNA reads TGTGCCAGCAGGCAACCAGGACACGAGCAGTACTTC.